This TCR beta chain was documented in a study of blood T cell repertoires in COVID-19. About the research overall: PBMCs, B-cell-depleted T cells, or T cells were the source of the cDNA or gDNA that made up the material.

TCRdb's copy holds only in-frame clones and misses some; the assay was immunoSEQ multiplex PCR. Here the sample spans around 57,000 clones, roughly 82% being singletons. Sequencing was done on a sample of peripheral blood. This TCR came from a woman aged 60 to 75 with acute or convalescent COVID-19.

CDR3 loop: CASSPGQGGSPLHF. The CDR3 DNA reads as TGCGCCAGCAGCCCGGGACAGGGAGGCTCACCCCTCCACTTT. The J gene is TRBJ1-6, the V gene TRBV5-1; 9 positions match TRBD1. Looked up from germline, CDR1 is SGHRS and CDR2 is YFSETQ. Germline trimming cut 4 bases from V and 10 bases from J; bases unmatched to any gene: 6. The CDR3 covers 14 residues.